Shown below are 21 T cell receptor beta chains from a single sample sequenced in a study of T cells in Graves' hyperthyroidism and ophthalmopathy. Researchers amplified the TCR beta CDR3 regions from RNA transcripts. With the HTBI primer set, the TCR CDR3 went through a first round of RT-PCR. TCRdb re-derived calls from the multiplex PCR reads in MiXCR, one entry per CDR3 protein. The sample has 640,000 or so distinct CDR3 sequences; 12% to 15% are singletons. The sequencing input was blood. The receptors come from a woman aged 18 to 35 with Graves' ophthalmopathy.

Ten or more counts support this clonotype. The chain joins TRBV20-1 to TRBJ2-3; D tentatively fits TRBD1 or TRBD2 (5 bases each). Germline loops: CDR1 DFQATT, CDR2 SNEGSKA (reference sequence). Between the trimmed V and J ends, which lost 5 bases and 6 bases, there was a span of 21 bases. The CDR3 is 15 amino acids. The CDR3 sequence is CSALPWDQGKDTQYF. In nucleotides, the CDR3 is TGCAGTGCTCTCCCATGGGACCAAGGGAAGGATACGCAGTATTTT.

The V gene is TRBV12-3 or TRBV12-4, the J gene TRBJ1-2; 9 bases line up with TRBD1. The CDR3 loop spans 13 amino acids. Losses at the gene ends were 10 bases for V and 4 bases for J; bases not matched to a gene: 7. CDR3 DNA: TGTGCCATCACCGGGACAGGGTTCTATGGCTACACCTTC. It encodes CAITGTGFYGYTF.

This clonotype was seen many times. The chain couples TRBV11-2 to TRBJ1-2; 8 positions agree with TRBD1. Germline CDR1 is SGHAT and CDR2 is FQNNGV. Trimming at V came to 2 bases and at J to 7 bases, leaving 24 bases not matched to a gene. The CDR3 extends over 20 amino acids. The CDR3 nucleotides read TGTGCCAGCAGCTTAATTTTTGGAGCCAGGGGGCTACCTAAGTCCTCTGGCTACACCTTC. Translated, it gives CASSLIFGARGLPKSSGYTF.

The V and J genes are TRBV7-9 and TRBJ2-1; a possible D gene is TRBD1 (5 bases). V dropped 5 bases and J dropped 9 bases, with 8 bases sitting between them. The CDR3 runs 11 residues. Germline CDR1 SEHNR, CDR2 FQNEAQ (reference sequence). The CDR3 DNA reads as TGTGCCAGCAGCCAGGGCTTTGAGCAGTTCTTC. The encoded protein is CASSQGFEQFF. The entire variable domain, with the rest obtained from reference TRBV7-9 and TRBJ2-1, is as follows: DTGVSQNPRHKITKRGQNVTFRCDPISEHNRLYWYRQTLGQGPEFLTYFQNEAQLEKSRLLSDRFSAERPKGSFSTLEIQRTEQGDSAMYLCASSQGFEQFFGPGTRLTVL.

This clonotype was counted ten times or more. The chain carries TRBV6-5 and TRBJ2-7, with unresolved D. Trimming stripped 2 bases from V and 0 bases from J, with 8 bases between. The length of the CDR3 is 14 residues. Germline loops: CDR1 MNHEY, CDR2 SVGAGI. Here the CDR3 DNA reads TGTGCCAGCAGTTACGGTAGGAACTCCTACGAGCAGTACTTC. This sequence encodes CASSYGRNSYEQYF.

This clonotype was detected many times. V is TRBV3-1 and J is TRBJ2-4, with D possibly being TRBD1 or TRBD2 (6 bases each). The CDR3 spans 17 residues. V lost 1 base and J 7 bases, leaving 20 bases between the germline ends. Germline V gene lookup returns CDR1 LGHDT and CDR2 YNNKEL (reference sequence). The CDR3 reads CASSQVPLGGLGNIQYF. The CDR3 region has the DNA TGTGCCAGCAGCCAAGTCCCCTTAGGGGGGCTGGGGAACATTCAGTACTTC.

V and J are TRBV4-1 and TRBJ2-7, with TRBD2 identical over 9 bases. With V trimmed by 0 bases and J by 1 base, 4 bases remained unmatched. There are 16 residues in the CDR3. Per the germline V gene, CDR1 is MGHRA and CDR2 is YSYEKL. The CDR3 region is CASSQDATSGSYEQYF. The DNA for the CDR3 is TGCGCCAGCAGCCAAGATGCGACTAGCGGTTCCTACGAGCAGTACTTC.

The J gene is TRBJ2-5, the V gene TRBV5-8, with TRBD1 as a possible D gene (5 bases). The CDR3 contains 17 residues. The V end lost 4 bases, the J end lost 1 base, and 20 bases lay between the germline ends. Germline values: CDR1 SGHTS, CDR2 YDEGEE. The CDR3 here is CASSHTRDSLSQETQYF. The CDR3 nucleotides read TGTGCCAGCAGCCATACCAGAGACAGTCTCTCCCAAGAGACCCAGTACTTC.

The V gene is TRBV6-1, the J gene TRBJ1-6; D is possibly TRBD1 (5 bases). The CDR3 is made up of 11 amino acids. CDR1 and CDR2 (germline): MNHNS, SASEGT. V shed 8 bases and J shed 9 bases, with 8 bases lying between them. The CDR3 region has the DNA TGTGCCAGCTGTGGGGCTTCACCCCTCCACTTT. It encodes CASCGASPLHF.

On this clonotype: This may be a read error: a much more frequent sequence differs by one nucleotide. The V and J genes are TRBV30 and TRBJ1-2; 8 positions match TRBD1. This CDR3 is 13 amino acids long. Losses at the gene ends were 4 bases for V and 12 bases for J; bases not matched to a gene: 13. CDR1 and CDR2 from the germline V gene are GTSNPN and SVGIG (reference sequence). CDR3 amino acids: CAWKRTGRLQNTF. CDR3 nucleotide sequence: TGTGCCTGGAAGCGGACAGGGAGGCTACAGAACACCTTC.

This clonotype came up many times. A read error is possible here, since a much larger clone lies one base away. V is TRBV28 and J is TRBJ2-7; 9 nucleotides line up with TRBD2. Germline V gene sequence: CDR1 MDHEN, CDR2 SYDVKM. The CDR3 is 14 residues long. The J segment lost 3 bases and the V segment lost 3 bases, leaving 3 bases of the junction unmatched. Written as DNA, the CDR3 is TGTGCCAGCAGTTTCGAGACTAGCGGCTACGAGCAGTACTTC. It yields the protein CASSFETSGYEQYF.

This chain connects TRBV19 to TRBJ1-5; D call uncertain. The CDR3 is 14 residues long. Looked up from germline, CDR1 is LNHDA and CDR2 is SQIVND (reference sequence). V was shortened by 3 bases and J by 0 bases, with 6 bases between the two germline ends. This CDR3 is CASSIVYSNQPQHF. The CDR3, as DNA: TGTGCCAGTAGTATTGTTTATAGCAATCAGCCCCAGCATTTT.

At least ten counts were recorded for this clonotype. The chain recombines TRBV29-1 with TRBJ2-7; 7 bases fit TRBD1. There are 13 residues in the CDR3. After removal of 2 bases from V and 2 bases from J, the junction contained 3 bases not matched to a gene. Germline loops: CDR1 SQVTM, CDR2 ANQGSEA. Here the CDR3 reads CSVEFGTAYEQYF. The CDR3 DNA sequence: TGCAGCGTTGAATTCGGGACAGCCTACGAGCAGTACTTC.

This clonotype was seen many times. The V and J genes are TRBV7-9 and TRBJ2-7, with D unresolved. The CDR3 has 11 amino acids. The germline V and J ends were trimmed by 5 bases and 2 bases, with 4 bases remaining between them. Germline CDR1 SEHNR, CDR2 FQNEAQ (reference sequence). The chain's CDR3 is CASSITYEQYF. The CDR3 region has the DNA TGTGCCAGCAGCATTACCTACGAGCAGTACTTC. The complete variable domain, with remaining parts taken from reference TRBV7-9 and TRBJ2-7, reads DTGVSQNPRHKITKRGQNVTFRCDPISEHNRLYWYRQTLGQGPEFLTYFQNEAQLEKSRLLSDRFSAERPKGSFSTLEIQRTEQGDSAMYLCASSITYEQYFGPGTRLTVT.

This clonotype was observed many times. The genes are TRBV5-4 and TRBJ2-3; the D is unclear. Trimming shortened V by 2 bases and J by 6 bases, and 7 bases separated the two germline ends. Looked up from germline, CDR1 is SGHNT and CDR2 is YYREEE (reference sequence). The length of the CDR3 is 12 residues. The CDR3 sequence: CASSFHGDTQYF. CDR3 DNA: TGTGCCAGCAGCTTTCACGGTGATACGCAGTATTTT.

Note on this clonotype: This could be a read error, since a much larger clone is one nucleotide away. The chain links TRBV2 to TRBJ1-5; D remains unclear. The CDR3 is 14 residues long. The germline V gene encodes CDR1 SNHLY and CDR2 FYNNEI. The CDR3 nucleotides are TGTGTCAGCAGTGAATGGATTAGCAATCAGCCCCAGCATTTT. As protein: CVSSEWISNQPQHF.

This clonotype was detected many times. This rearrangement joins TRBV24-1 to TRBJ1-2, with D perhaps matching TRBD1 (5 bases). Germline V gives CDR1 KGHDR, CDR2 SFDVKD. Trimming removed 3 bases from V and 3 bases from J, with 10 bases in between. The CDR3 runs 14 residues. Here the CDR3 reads CATSDRDRYYGYTF. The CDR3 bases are TGTGCCACCAGTGATCGCGACAGATACTATGGCTACACCTTC.

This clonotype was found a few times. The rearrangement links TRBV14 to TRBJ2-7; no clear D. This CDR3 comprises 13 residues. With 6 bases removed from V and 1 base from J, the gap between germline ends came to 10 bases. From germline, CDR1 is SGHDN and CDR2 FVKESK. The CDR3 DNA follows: TGTGCCAGCAGAAAAACCGGGTCCTACGAGCAGTACTTC. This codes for CASRKTGSYEQYF.

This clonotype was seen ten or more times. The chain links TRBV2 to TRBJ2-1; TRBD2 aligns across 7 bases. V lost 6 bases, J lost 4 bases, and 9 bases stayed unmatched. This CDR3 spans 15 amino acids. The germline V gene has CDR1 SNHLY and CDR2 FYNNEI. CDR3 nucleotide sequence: TGTGCCAGCAGCCTGTGGGGGGGACCATACAATGAGCAGTTCTTC. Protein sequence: CASSLWGGPYNEQFF.

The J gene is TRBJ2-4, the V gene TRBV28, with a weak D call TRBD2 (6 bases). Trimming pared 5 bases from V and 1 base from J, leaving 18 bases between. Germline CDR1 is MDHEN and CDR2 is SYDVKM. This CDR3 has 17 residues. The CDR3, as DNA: TGTGCCAGCAGTGTACCGAGCGGGTCCCCGGCCAAAAACATTCAGTACTTC. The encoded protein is CASSVPSGSPAKNIQYF.

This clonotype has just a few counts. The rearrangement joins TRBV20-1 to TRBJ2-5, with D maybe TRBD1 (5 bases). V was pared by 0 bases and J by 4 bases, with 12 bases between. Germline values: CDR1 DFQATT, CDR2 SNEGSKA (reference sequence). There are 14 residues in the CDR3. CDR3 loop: CSARDPQAGETQYF. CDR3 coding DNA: TGCAGTGCTAGAGACCCACAGGCTGGAGAGACCCAGTACTTC.